The present T cell receptor beta chain was sequenced within a study of OX40 agonist ivuxolimab in advanced cancers. Study information: The dose-escalation cohort had hepatocellular carcinoma, melanoma, renal cell or head and neck cancer.

Libraries were prepared by immunoSEQ multiplex PCR; TCRdb keeps only in-frame clonotypes and omits some of them. The table includes about 48,000 clones, approximately 90% detected once. This material consisted of CD4+ or CD8+ T cells sorted from blood, taken in a trial of the OX40 agonist ivuxolimab. The receptor's source is an adult with an advanced solid tumor such as melanoma, head and neck, liver or kidney cancer.

The CDR3 here is CASSERTVGYGGTIGELFF. The CDR3, as DNA: TGTGCCAGCAGTGAAAGAACTGTAGGGTATGGCGGGACAATCGGGGAGCTGTTTTTT. The chain joins TRBV2 to TRBJ2-2; possibly TRBD1 or TRBD2 for D (6 bases each). Germline V gives CDR1 SNHLY, CDR2 FYNNEI. The V end lost 2 bases, the J end lost 7 bases, and 26 bases lay between the germline ends. This CDR3 comprises 19 residues.